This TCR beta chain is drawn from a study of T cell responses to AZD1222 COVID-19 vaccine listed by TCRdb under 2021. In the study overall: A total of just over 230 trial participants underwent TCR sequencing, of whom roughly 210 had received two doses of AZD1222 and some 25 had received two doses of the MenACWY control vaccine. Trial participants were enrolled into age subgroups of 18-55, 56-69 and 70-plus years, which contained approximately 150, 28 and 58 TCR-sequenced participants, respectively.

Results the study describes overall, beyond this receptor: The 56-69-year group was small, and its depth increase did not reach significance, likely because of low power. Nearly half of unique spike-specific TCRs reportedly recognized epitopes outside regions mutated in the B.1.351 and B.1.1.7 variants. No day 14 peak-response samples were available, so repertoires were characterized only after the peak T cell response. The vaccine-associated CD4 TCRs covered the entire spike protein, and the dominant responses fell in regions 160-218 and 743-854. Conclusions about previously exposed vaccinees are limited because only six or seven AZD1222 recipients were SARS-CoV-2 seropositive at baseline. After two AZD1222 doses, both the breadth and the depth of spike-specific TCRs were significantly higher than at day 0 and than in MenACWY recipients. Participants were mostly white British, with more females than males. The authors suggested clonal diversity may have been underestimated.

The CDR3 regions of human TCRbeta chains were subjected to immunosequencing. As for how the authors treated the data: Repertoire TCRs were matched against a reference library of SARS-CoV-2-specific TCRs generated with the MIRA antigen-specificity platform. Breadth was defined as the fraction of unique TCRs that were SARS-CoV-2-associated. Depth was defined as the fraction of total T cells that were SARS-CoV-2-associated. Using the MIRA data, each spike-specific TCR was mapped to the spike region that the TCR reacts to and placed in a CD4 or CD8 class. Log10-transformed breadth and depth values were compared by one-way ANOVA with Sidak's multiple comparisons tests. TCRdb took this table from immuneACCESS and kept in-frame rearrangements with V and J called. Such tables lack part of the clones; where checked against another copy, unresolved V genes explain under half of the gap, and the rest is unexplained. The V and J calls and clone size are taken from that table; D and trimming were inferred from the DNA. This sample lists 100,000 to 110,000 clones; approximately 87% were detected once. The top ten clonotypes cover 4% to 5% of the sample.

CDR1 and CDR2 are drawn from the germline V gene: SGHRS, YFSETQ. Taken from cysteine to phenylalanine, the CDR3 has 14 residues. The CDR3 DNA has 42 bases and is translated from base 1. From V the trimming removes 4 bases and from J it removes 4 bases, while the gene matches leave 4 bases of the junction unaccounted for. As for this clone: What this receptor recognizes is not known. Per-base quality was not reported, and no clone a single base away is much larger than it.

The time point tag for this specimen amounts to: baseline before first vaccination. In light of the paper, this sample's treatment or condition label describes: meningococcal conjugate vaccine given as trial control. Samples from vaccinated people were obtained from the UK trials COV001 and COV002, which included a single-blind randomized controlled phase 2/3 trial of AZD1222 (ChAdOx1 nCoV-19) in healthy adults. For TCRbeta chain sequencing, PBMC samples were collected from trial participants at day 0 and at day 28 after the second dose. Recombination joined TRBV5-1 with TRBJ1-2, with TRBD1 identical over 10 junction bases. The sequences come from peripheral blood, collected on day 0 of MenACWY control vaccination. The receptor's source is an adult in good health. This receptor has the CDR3 CASSPTGGGYGYTF. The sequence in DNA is TGCGCCAGCAGCCCGACAGGGGGCGGCTATGGCTACACCTTC.